A selection of T cell receptor beta chains follows, all from one sample in a study of CD8+CD57+ T cells in acquired aplastic anemia. TCRdb used MiXCR to reprocess the reads, holding one entry per CDR3 protein. The data contain 150,000 to 200,000 distinct CDR3 sequences, about 48% of them singletons. Sequencing was done on a sample of sorted CD4+, CD8+, or CD8+CD57+ T cells (not recorded which) from PBMCs. Every receptor here comes from a human donor in good health. Both conserved end residues are part of each CDR3. The D gene is left open where the match is weak. A row's size may be missing; if present it is once, few, many or a size class.

TRBV6-1,TRBJ2-7,.,TRBD1,CASSTWDSYEQYF,TGTGCCAGCAGTACCTGGGACAGCTACGAGCAGTACTTC
TRBV5-5,TRBJ1-5,.,TRBD1,CASRKGAAPNQPQHF,TGTGCCAGCAGGAAGGGGGCAGCCCCAAATCAGCCCCAGCATTTT
TRBV7-3,TRBJ1-6,many,.,CASSPGPYNSPLHF,TGTGCCAGCAGCCCGGGACCGTATAATTCACCCCTCCACTTT
TRBV5-1,TRBJ2-5,once,.,CASSLELRETQYF,TGCGCCAGCAGCTTGGAGTTACGAGAGACCCAGTACTTC
TRBV6-2/TRBV6-3,TRBJ2-7,many,TRBD1,CASSYQGQGPYEQYF,TGTGCCAGCAGTTACCAAGGACAGGGACCCTACGAGCAGTACTTC
TRBV7-8,TRBJ1-1,few,.,CASSLEPGF,TGTGCCAGCAGCTTAGAGCCAGGGTTT
TRBV6-1,TRBJ2-5,.,.,CASSGGRGSRETQYF,TGTGCCAGCAGTGGGGGCAGGGGATCGCGGGAGACCCAGTACTTC
TRBV20-1,TRBJ2-5,many,TRBD2,CSARGPLAGSETQYF,TGCAGTGCTAGAGGCCCCCTAGCGGGGTCAGAGACCCAGTACTTC
TRBV29-1,TRBJ1-6,.,.,CSVGYGGKGSPLHF,TGCAGCGTTGGATACGGGGGCAAGGGTTCACCCCTCCACTTT
TRBV27,TRBJ1-6,.,.,CASSLTGSRANSPLHF,TGTGCCAGCAGTTTAACCGGGAGTAGAGCGAATTCACCCCTCCACTTT
TRBV20-1,TRBJ1-2,many,TRBD1,CSARQGSYGYTF,TGCAGTGCTCGACAGGGGAGCTATGGCTACACCTTC
TRBV24-1,TRBJ2-7,once,.,CATSAPGLYEQYF,TGTGCCACCAGTGCCCCCGGACTCTACGAGCAGTACTTC
TRBV2,TRBJ2-7,many,.,CASTGFNEQYF,TGTGCCAGCACAGGGTTCAACGAGCAGTACTTC
TRBV24-1,TRBJ2-5,many,.,CATRDQQETQYF,TGTGCCACCAGGGATCAACAAGAGACCCAGTACTTC
TRBV5-4,TRBJ2-5,.,TRBD1,CASSSGQGIETQYF,TGTGCCAGCAGCTCGGGACAGGGGATAGAGACCCAGTACTTC
TRBV19,TRBJ1-1,.,.,CASSIYETEAFF,TGTGCCAGTAGTATTTATGAGACTGAAGCTTTCTTT
TRBV2,TRBJ2-3,.,.,CASSSLDPGSANTDTQYF,TGTGCCAGCAGTTCCTTAGATCCAGGGTCTGCTAACACAGATACGCAGTATTTT
TRBV7-2,TRBJ2-7,.,.,CARKAASAYEQYF,TGTGCCAGGAAGGCGGCTAGCGCCTACGAGCAGTACTTC
TRBV28,TRBJ2-7,few,.,CASGGLSYEQYF,TGTGCCAGCGGGGGATTGTCCTACGAGCAGTACTTC
TRBV7-2,TRBJ2-5,many,.,CASSSGVQETQYF,TGTGCCAGCAGCTCGGGAGTCCAAGAGACCCAGTACTTC
TRBV20-1,TRBJ1-6,.,.,CSASPLHF,TGCAGTGCTAGCCCCCTCCACTTT
TRBV4-2,TRBJ2-7,.,TRBD2,CASSPTSGPYEQYF,TGTGCCAGCAGCCCAACTAGCGGGCCCTACGAGCAGTACTTC
TRBV10-3,TRBJ2-3,.,.,CAISGADTAQYF,TGTGCCATCAGTGGGGCCGACACGGCTCAGTATTTT
TRBV19,TRBJ2-6,.,TRBD2,CASSIGPGTIFSGANVLTF,TGTGCCAGTAGTATAGGGCCCGGGACTATTTTTTCTGGGGCCAACGTCCTGACTTTC